The 29 T cell receptor beta chains given below trace back to one sample, sequenced in a study of identical twins. TCRdb reprocessed the 5' RACE reads via MiXCR and lists one record per CDR3 protein. Of approximately 530,000 distinct CDR3 sequences in the sample, 20% to 25% are singletons; the top ten hold about 0.48%. This same sample was also taken into another study, of yellow fever vaccine responses in identical twins.

The source material was CD4+ T cells sorted from blood. These receptors all stem from a woman between 18 and 29 years old in good health.

The chain has TRBV18 and TRBJ2-5, with D perhaps matching TRBD2 (7 bases). CDR1 is KGHSH and CDR2 is LQKENI in the germline V gene. The V and J ends lost 0 bases and 3 bases respectively, with 23 bases between them. The CDR3 length is 19 residues. The CDR3 loop reads CASSPPPLKGGIQEETQYF. The CDR3 DNA follows: TGTGCCAGCTCACCACCCCCCCTAAAGGGGGGGATTCAGGAAGAGACCCAGTACTTC. Drawing the rest from reference TRBV18 and TRBJ2-5, the complete variable domain is NAGVMQNPRHLVRRRGQEARLRCSPMKGHSHVYWYRQLPEEGLKFMVYLQKENIIDESGMPKERFSAEFPKEGPSILRIQQVVRGDSAAYFCASSPPPLKGGIQEETQYFGPGTRLLVL.

This clonotype was seen more than once but under ten times. The chain carries TRBV15 and TRBJ2-1, with D hard to call. The CDR3 is made up of 12 amino acids. Germline values: CDR1 LNHNV, CDR2 YYDKDF (reference sequence). V shed 1 base and J shed 9 bases, with 7 bases lying between them. CDR3 region: CATSRGVGEQFF. The CDR3, as DNA: TGTGCCACCAGCAGAGGCGTTGGTGAGCAGTTCTTC.

V usage is TRBV7-6 and J usage is TRBJ2-1, with TRBD2 matching 11 bases. CDR3 length: 14 amino acids. Germline V CDR1 and CDR2: SGHVS, FNYEAQ. V trimming: 2 bases; J trimming: 9 bases; junction bases outside the gene matches: 3. The CDR3 DNA follows: TGTGCCAGCAGCTTATCTAGCGGGGGGACTGAGCAGTTCTTC. Residues: CASSLSSGGTEQFF. Supplemented by reference TRBV7-6 and TRBJ2-1, the full variable domain reads GAGVSQSPRYKVTKRGQDVALRCDPISGHVSLYWYRQALGQGPEFLTYFNYEAQQDKSGLPNDRFSAERPEGSISTLTIQRTEQRDSAMYRCASSLSSGGTEQFFGPGTRLTVL.

V is TRBV20-1 and J is TRBJ2-7; perhaps TRBD2 as D (5 bases). This CDR3 comprises 16 residues. Germline V gene data show CDR1 as DFQATT and CDR2 as SNEGSKA (reference sequence). The ends were cut back, 5 bases at V and 1 base at J, with 21 bases in the middle. CDR3 sequence (DNA): TGCAGTGCTTGCACCCCCGAGACTCGAGGGTCCTACGAGCAGTACTTC. It yields the protein CSACTPETRGSYEQYF.

The chain is built from TRBV28 and TRBJ1-5; TRBD1 agrees at 7 bases. The V gene's germline CDR1 is MDHEN and CDR2 SYDVKM. The trim removed 2 bases at V and 1 base at J, leaving 5 bases unmatched. The CDR3 spans 16 residues. CDR3 DNA sequence: TGTGCCAGCAGTTTACTTCCGGGACAGAGCAATCAGCCCCAGCATTTT. This codes for CASSLLPGQSNQPQHF.

This clonotype was picked up a small number of times. The chain joins TRBV5-1 to TRBJ2-2; TRBD1 matches at 9 bases. The CDR3 extends over 15 amino acids. Per the germline V gene, CDR1 is SGHRS and CDR2 is YFSETQ. J gave up 6 bases and V 2 bases, and 5 bases lay outside the gene matches. CDR3 DNA sequence: TGCGCCAGCAGCTTACTGACAGGGGGGTCCGGGGAGCTGTTTTTT. It translates to CASSLLTGGSGELFF.

V is TRBV5-6 and J is TRBJ1-6, with D perhaps matching TRBD1 (6 bases). The V gene lost 3 bases and the J gene lost 7 bases, with 11 bases spanning the gap. The CDR3 consists of 14 residues. CDR1 SGHDT and CDR2 YYEEEE come from the germline V gene. DNA of the CDR3: TGTGCCAGCAGCTACGACAGGCGCAATTCACCCCTCCACTTT. Translating it yields CASSYDRRNSPLHF. Full variable domain (rest looked up from reference TRBV5-6 and TRBJ1-6): DAGVTQSPTHLIKTRGQQVTLRCSPKSGHDTVSWYQQALGQGPQFIFQYYEEEERQRGNFPDRFSGHQFPNYSSELNVNALLLGDSALYLCASSYDRRNSPLHFGNGTRLTVT.

The chain joins TRBV7-2 to TRBJ2-4, with D hard to call. The V gene's germline CDR1 is SGHTA and CDR2 FQGNSA. The CDR3 is 19 residues long. Between the trimmed V and J ends, which lost 2 bases and 0 bases, there was a span of 20 bases. The CDR3 region is CASSLPHKLGSLAKNIQYF. The CDR3 nucleotides read TGTGCCAGCAGCTTACCCCATAAACTGGGTAGCTTAGCCAAAAACATTCAGTACTTC.

This clonotype has more than one count but fewer than ten. The chain links TRBV12-3 or TRBV12-4 to TRBJ1-1; D is ambiguous. Trimming cost V 3 bases and J 1 base, with 12 bases left between them. The CDR3 spans 15 residues. CDR3 DNA sequence: TGTGCCAGCAGTTTTCGCTTGGACCGGAACACTGAAGCTTTCTTT. It yields the protein CASSFRLDRNTEAFF.

This clonotype was recorded a few times. The V gene is TRBV20-1, the J gene TRBJ1-2; maybe TRBD1 (6 bases). V dropped 5 bases and J dropped 2 bases, with 18 bases sitting between them. The germline CDR1 and CDR2 sequences are DFQATT and SNEGSKA (reference sequence). CDR3 length: 15 residues. This CDR3 reads CSARQDYAGNYGYTF. Here the CDR3 DNA reads TGCAGTGCTCGACAGGACTACGCCGGGAACTATGGCTACACCTTC.

This clonotype was counted a few times. CDR3 amino acids: CASSYRTSDSYEQYF. CDR3 coding DNA: TGTGCCAGCAGTTACCGGACTAGCGACTCCTACGAGCAGTACTTC. V gene TRBV5-5 combines with J gene TRBJ2-7; 9 nucleotides agree with TRBD2. Germline V lookup: CDR1 SGHKS, CDR2 YYEKEE (reference sequence). This CDR3 has 15 amino acids. The V gene end was trimmed by 5 bases and the J gene end by 0 bases; junction bases not matched to a gene: 6.

This clonotype showed up many times. The V call is TRBV3-1, the J call TRBJ1-1; the match to TRBD1 covers 9 bases. From germline, CDR1 is LGHDT and CDR2 YNNKEL (reference sequence). This CDR3 has 14 residues. V lost 2 bases and J lost 3; bases outside the gene matches: 1. CDR3 residues: CASSQRTGDTEAFF. The CDR3 region has the DNA TGTGCCAGCAGCCAAAGGACAGGGGACACTGAAGCTTTCTTT.

This clonotype was picked up a small number of times. The chain links TRBV2 to TRBJ2-1; D perhaps matches TRBD1 (6 bases). The CDR3 has 17 amino acids. Germline V gives CDR1 SNHLY, CDR2 FYNNEI. Trimming cost V 4 bases and J 1 base, with 17 bases left between them. The CDR3: CASSGDTPNHSYNEQFF. The CDR3 DNA follows: TGTGCCAGCAGTGGGGACACTCCTAATCATTCCTACAATGAGCAGTTCTTC.

The chain links TRBV4-1 to TRBJ2-6, with D perhaps given as TRBD1 or TRBD2 (5 bases each). V dropped 3 bases and J dropped 0 bases, with 18 bases sitting between them. This CDR3 comprises 19 residues. The V gene's germline CDR1 is MGHRA and CDR2 YSYEKL. The CDR3 DNA reads as TGCGCCAGCAGCCAGGGACGCCCTCCTTTGTTCTCTGGGGCCAACGTCCTGACTTTC. This codes for CASSQGRPPLFSGANVLTF.

Here the CDR3 DNA reads TGCAGTGCTAGAGATCTAGGGAACAAAAACATTCAGTACTTC. Protein product: CSARDLGNKNIQYF. The chain combines TRBV20-1 with TRBJ2-4; D is ambiguous. CDR3 length: 14 residues. Germline CDR1 is DFQATT and CDR2 is SNEGSKA (reference sequence). V was trimmed by 0 bases and J by 3 bases, leaving 9 bases between them.

The chain joins TRBV10-3 to TRBJ2-2; the D gene is possibly TRBD2 (6 bases). V lost 8 bases to trimming and J lost 6 bases, with 19 bases between them. Germline CDR1 ENHRY, CDR2 SYGVKD. This CDR3 region has 15 residues. The DNA of the CDR3 is TGTGCCATCCGGACGGGAGAGGGGCTTTCCGGGGAGCTGTTTTTT. Translating it yields CAIRTGEGLSGELFF.

In DNA, the CDR3 is TGCAGCGTGCCAACCCTGACAGGGGGCTACAATGAGCAGTTCTTC. Translating gives CSVPTLTGGYNEQFF. The chain uses TRBV29-1 and TRBJ2-1, with 9 positions matching TRBD1. V trimming: 6 bases; J trimming: 3 bases; junction bases outside the gene matches: 9. CDR3 length: 15 amino acids. In germline, CDR1 is SQVTM, CDR2 ANQGSEA.

Worth noting for this clonotype: One end of the junction is discordant with germline, which a read error may explain. V gene TRBV19 combines with J gene TRBJ2-1; TRBD2 agrees at 11 bases. Germline loops: CDR1 LNHDA, CDR2 SQIVND (reference sequence). The CDR3 totals 18 residues. CDR3 coding DNA: TGTGCCAGTAGTATAACCACGGGACTAGCGGCCTCCTACAATGAGCACTTCTTC. Amino acids: CASSITTGLAASYNEHFF.

CDR3 DNA: TGTGCCAGCAGCCCGGAACAGGGAGTGGGCACTGAAGCTTTCTTT. This codes for CASSPEQGVGTEAFF. The chain combines TRBV7-8 with TRBJ1-1; a possible D gene is TRBD1 (6 bases). With 5 bases removed from V and 4 bases from J, the gap between germline ends came to 17 bases. The V gene's germline CDR1 is SGHVS and CDR2 FQNEAQ. This CDR3 is 15 amino acids long.

There are a few counts of this clonotype. The genes are TRBV27 and TRBJ2-1, with 11 bases matching TRBD2. This CDR3 contains 15 residues. CDR1 MNHEY and CDR2 SMNVEV come from the germline V gene (reference sequence). V was pared by 4 bases and J by 8 bases, with 7 bases of the junction left unmatched. The CDR3 region is CASSSNSGGAYEQFF. CDR3 in DNA: TGTGCCAGCAGTTCCAATAGCGGGGGGGCCTATGAGCAGTTCTTC.

This chain links TRBV6-5 with TRBJ2-5; unclear D gene. This CDR3 comprises 15 residues. The ends were cut back, 5 bases at V and 2 bases at J, with 15 bases in the middle. In germline, CDR1 is MNHEY, CDR2 SVGAGI. The CDR3 protein is CASSHGRNPQETQYF. The CDR3 DNA reads as TGTGCCAGCAGTCACGGACGGAATCCTCAAGAGACCCAGTACTTC.

This clonotype has just a few counts. The J gene is TRBJ2-5, the V gene TRBV5-1; TRBD2 aligns across 7 bases. The CDR3 extends over 16 amino acids. Trimming removed 5 bases from V and 5 bases from J; junction bases left unmatched: 15. The V gene's germline CDR1 is SGHRS and CDR2 YFSETQ. CDR3 loop: CASRGLPDGGSETQYF. CDR3 nucleotide sequence: TGCGCCAGCAGGGGACTTCCCGACGGGGGGTCGGAGACCCAGTACTTC. The whole variable domain, filled in from reference TRBV5-1 and TRBJ2-5, reads KAGVTQTPRYLIKTRGQQVTLSCSPISGHRSVSWYQQTPGQGLQFLFEYFSETQRNKGNFPGRFSGRQFSNSRSEMNVSTLELGDSALYLCASRGLPDGGSETQYFGPGTRLLVL.

This chain connects TRBV5-1 to TRBJ2-2; tentatively, D is TRBD2 (5 bases). Germline CDR1 reads SGHRS; CDR2 reads YFSETQ. CDR3 length: 18 residues. Deletions cut 5 bases from V and 0 bases from J, with 20 bases between. The CDR3 coding sequence is TGCGCCAGCAGTCCAGCTAGAGAGGGATACGCGAACACCGGGGAGCTGTTTTTT. This codes for CASSPAREGYANTGELFF.

This sequence joins TRBV5-1 and TRBJ2-7, with a possible D match to TRBD2 (6 bases). The V gene lost 7 bases and the J gene lost 0 bases, with 14 bases spanning the gap. The CDR3 has 14 amino acids. Germline CDR1 SGHRS, CDR2 YFSETQ. CDR3 coding DNA: TGCGCCAGCTCTGGGGGGTCCAACTCCTACGAGCAGTACGTC. Translation gives CASSGGSNSYEQYV.

V gene TRBV9 combines with J gene TRBJ2-5, with TRBD2 identical over 7 bases. V was pared by 3 bases and J by 9 bases, with 17 bases of the junction left unmatched. Germline CDR1 is SGDLS and CDR2 is YYNGEE. This CDR3 region has 16 residues. The DNA for the CDR3 is TGTGCCAGCAGCGCTCGCCTTAGCGGGCCCACCGGGGCCCAGTACTTC. Translating gives CASSARLSGPTGAQYF.

This clonotype was counted only a few times. The gene calls are TRBV20-1 and TRBJ2-3; D remains ambiguous. V lost 3 bases to trimming and J lost 2 bases, with 12 bases between them. This CDR3 has 14 residues. CDR1 and CDR2 (germline): DFQATT, SNEGSKA (reference sequence). In DNA form, the CDR3 reads TGCAGTGCTAGGTCTGGCGGATACACAGATACGCAGTATTTT. Protein: CSARSGGYTDTQYF.

This clonotype was observed a few times. This sequence joins TRBV14 and TRBJ2-5; a weak D match, TRBD2 (6 bases). V was clipped by 5 bases and J by 2 bases, with 12 bases between them. The length of the CDR3 is 14 residues. Per the germline V gene, CDR1 is SGHDN and CDR2 is FVKESK. CDR3 region: CASSDRDFQETQYF. The CDR3, as DNA: TGTGCCAGCAGCGACCGGGACTTTCAAGAGACCCAGTACTTC.

This clonotype was seen a handful of times. V gene TRBV28 combines with J gene TRBJ1-2, with D possibly TRBD1 on 6 matching bases. The CDR3 runs 12 residues. Trimming took off 9 bases at V and 8 bases at J, with 16 bases between the two ends. Germline loops: CDR1 MDHEN, CDR2 SYDVKM. The CDR3 nucleotides read TGTGCCAGTTCCCGGGGGGCGGGAGGCTACACCTTC. The encoded protein is CASSRGAGGYTF.

The chain recombines TRBV5-1 with TRBJ2-1, with D possibly TRBD2 on 7 matching bases. Germline V gene lookup returns CDR1 SGHRS and CDR2 YFSETQ. Trimming removed 4 bases from V and 9 bases from J, with 14 bases in between. This CDR3 region has 13 residues. For the CDR3, the DNA is TGCGCCAGCAGCCCGGCTAGGGGGGGTGAGCAGTTCTTC. The encoded protein is CASSPARGGEQFF.